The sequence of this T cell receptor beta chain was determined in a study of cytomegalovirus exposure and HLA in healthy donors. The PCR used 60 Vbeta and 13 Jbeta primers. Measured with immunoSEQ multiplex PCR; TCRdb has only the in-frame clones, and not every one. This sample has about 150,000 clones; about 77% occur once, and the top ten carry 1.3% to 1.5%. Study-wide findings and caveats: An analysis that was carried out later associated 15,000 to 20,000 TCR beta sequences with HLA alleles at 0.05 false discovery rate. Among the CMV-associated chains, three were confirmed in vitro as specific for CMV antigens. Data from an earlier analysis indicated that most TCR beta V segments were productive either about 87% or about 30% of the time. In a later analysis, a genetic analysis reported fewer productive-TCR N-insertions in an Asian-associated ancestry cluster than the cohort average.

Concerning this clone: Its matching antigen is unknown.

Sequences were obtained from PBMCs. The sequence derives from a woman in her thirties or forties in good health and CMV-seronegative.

CDR3 DNA: TGTGCCAGTACCCGACAGGTTCCAGAGACCCAGTACTTC. As protein: CASTRQVPETQYF. The genes are TRBV19 and TRBJ2-5; possible D gene TRBD1, 6 bases. The CDR3 runs 13 residues. From germline, CDR1 is LNHDA and CDR2 SQIVND (reference sequence). V gave up 7 bases and J gave up 4 bases, with 13 bases separating them.